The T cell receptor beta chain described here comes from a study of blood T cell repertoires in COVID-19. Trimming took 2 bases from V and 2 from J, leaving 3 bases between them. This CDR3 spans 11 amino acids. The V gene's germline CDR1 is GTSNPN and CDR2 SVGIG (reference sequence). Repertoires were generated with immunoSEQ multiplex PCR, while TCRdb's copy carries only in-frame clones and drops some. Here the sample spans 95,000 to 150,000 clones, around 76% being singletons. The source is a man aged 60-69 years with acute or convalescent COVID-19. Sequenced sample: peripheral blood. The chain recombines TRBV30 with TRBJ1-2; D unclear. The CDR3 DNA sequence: TGTGCCTGGAGTCGGAACTATGGCTACACCTTC. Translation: CAWSRNYGYTF.